Listed below are T cell receptor beta chains from one sample, sequenced in a study of cytomegalovirus exposure and HLA in healthy donors. Profiling relied on immunoSEQ multiplex PCR, and the TCRdb table lists in-frame clones only, not all of them. This table has around 120,000 clones, around 76% appearing once. Input material: PBMCs. The receptors shown here come from a man aged 55 to 70 in good health and CMV-seropositive. Both conserved end residues are part of each CDR3. The order of the fields is J gene, clone size, V gene, CDR3 protein. Expanded clones get a size class; other rows say once, few or many, or leave the size out.

TRBJ2-1 NA TRBV9 CASSAVRPGLGNEQFF
TRBJ2-3 NA TRBV7-8 CASSLGFAGPTDTQYF
TRBJ2-7 few TRBV11-3 CASSSSRVEQYF
NA NA TRBV15 CATSTRQGSYEQYF
TRBJ1-4 NA TRBV7-6 CASSLSGTGSEKLFF
TRBJ2-3 NA TRBV6-1 CASSEIRVATSTDTQYF
TRBJ1-1 few TRBV5-1 CASSLEPGNTEAFF
TRBJ2-5 NA TRBV27 CASSLWGAQTGIQETQYF
TRBJ2-2 NA TRBV7-3 CASSLHAGTNTGELFF
TRBJ1-5 NA TRBV7-9 CASSRAENSNQPQHF
TRBJ2-3 NA TRBV7-9 CASSLVSGGSATQYF
TRBJ1-4 NA TRBV28 CASSLVGSLEKLFF
TRBJ2-1 NA TRBV4-2 CASSQDSRAGGPNEQFF
TRBJ1-2 NA TRBV6-5 CASRGQGAFGYTF
TRBJ1-1 NA TRBV15 CATSRDRARGNTEAFF
TRBJ2-7 NA TRBV2 CASRNRGYEQYF
TRBJ2-1 NA TRBV5-6 CASSLKAMHRGYNEQFF
TRBJ1-1 few TRBV5-4 CASRTGTVNTEAFF
TRBJ1-5 once TRBV4-1 CASSQSGGPYSNQPQHF
TRBJ2-7 NA TRBV30 CAFGAGAYEQYF
TRBJ2-7 NA TRBV5-1 CASSLGSVSSSYEQYF
TRBJ2-7 NA TRBV7-3 CASSASGRGGEQYF
TRBJ2-7 NA TRBV30 CAWSLSGSSYEQYF
TRBJ1-1 few TRBV21-1 CASSVRDRGLAFF